The entry below describes one T cell receptor (beta chain). Within the sample, other DNA sequences also encode this same CDR3. Donors, healthy HIV-negative adults, lacked recent acute infections or vaccinations. The assay was immunoSEQ multiplex PCR, and TCRdb's table has in-frame clones only and misses some. The table shows approximately 460,000 clones, with around 77% occurring only once. These data originate in a study of shared clonotypes between healthy human individuals. V lost 4 bases to trimming and J lost 0 bases; unmatched junction nucleotides: 3. The CDR3 contains 15 residues. CDR1 is SGDLS, CDR2 YYNGEE, per germline.

The chain uses TRBV9 and TRBJ1-4; 7 nucleotides agree with TRBD1. The sample consisted of PBMCs. The TCR sequence derives from a woman in her 40s in good health. Some clones in this sample may be carry-over from other donors' samples. The CDR3 coding sequence is TGTGCCAGCAGCCCGGGACAGACAACTAATGAAAAACTGTTTTTT. Translating gives CASSPGQTTNEKLFF.